These 5 T cell receptor beta chains were sequenced from one sample in a study of blood T cell repertoires in COVID-19. Clones were read by immunoSEQ multiplex PCR, and TCRdb kept only the in-frame ones, dropping some. This sample has 95,000 to 100,000 clones, with around 87% found just once. The specimen sequenced was peripheral blood. These receptors were obtained from a woman aged 25-40 years with acute or convalescent COVID-19.

V is TRBV5-1 and J is TRBJ1-4; 10 bases map to TRBD1. This CDR3 is built from 15 residues. V lost 4 bases to trimming and J lost 7 bases; unmatched junction nucleotides: 7. Per the germline V gene, CDR1 is SGHRS and CDR2 is YFSETQ. CDR3 sequence (DNA): TGCGCCAGCAGCCGAGGGACAGGGGATGGTGAAAAACTGTTTTTT. Protein: CASSRGTGDGEKLFF.

The chain recombines TRBV7-8 with TRBJ2-1, with TRBD2 matching over 7 bases. This CDR3 region has 13 residues. Germline CDR1 is SGHVS and CDR2 is FQNEAQ. V was pared by 3 bases and J by 6 bases, with 2 bases of the junction left unmatched. This CDR3 is CASSFGGGNEQFF. In nucleotides, the CDR3 is TGTGCCAGCAGCTTTGGCGGGGGCAATGAGCAGTTCTTC.

The V and J genes are TRBV2 and TRBJ1-2; 8 nucleotides line up with TRBD1. The V gene end was trimmed by 6 bases and the J gene end by 0 bases; junction bases not matched to a gene: 6. Germline-derived CDR1 and CDR2 are SNHLY and FYNNEI. This CDR3 contains 15 residues. DNA of the CDR3: TGTGCCAGCAGGGGAGACAGGGGCGCTAACTATGGCTACACCTTC. Translating gives CASRGDRGANYGYTF.

The V call is TRBV10-2, the J call TRBJ2-1, with TRBD2 matching over 12 bases. Germline CDR1 WSHSY, CDR2 SAAADI. The V and J ends lost 5 bases and 4 bases, in that order; junction bases with no gene match: 3. The CDR3 loop spans 15 amino acids. The CDR3 region has the DNA TGCGCCAGCAGTTCTACTAGCGGGGGGTACAATGAGCAGTTCTTC. As protein: CASSSTSGGYNEQFF.

The rearrangement uses TRBV28 and TRBJ2-3, with 7 bases identical to TRBD2. J was trimmed by 1 base and V by 2 bases; bases with no gene match: 6. The CDR3 contains 16 residues. CDR1 is MDHEN and CDR2 is SYDVKM in the germline V gene. In DNA, the CDR3 is TGTGCCAGCAGTTTACAAGCGGGGCAGGGCACAGATACGCAGTATTTT. Translation: CASSLQAGQGTDTQYF.